Shown below are 15 T cell receptor beta chains from a single sample sequenced in a study of neurological immune-mediated disorders. TCRdb independently ran MiXCR on the 5' RACE reads; one entry per CDR3 protein. The profile covers about 35,000 distinct CDR3 sequences, with 3% to 4.5% appearing a single time and roughly 2.2% taken by the ten largest. The sample consisted of PBMCs. The source of these receptors is a man aged 30 to 39 with multiple sclerosis.

Ten or more counts support this clonotype. The chain employs TRBV12-3 or TRBV12-4 and TRBJ1-5, with D unresolved. The CDR3 is made up of 13 amino acids. V was trimmed by 5 bases and J by 2 bases, leaving 7 bases between them. This CDR3 is CASSHGRNQPQHF. CDR3 DNA sequence: TGTGCCAGCAGTCACGGACGCAATCAGCCCCAGCATTTT.

This clonotype was recorded many times. This chain uses TRBV7-3 with TRBJ2-5; 8 bases align to TRBD2. The V gene end was trimmed by 5 bases and the J gene end by 4 bases; junction bases not matched to a gene: 12. The CDR3 spans 16 residues. Germline CDR1 is SGHTA and CDR2 is FQGTGA. This CDR3 is CASSQTSGSGGETQYF. As DNA, the CDR3 is TGTGCCAGCAGCCAAACCAGCGGGAGCGGGGGAGAGACCCAGTACTTC.

This clonotype has at least ten counts. The J gene is TRBJ2-1, the V gene TRBV11-1, with TRBD2 matching 11 bases. The V gene's germline CDR1 is SGHAT and CDR2 FQDESV (reference sequence). With V trimmed by 1 base and J by 6 bases, 5 bases remained unmatched. The CDR3 extends over 16 amino acids. CDR3 residues: CASSLEGGLAANEQFF. For the CDR3, the DNA is TGTGCCAGCAGCTTAGAGGGGGGACTAGCGGCCAATGAGCAGTTCTTC.

This clonotype was counted at least ten times. The chain uses TRBV12-3 or TRBV12-4 and TRBJ2-5, with 7 bases fitting TRBD2. The CDR3 contains 14 residues. V shed 5 bases and J 5 bases; nucleotides not matched to a gene: 8. CDR3: CASSPHAGGETQYF. In DNA form, the CDR3 reads TGTGCCAGCAGTCCCCATGCCGGGGGGGAGACCCAGTACTTC.

This clonotype was seen repeatedly, ten times or more. This sequence joins TRBV20-1 and TRBJ2-7; 11 nucleotides match TRBD2. This CDR3 is built from 15 residues. Germline CDR1 is DFQATT and CDR2 is SNEGSKA (reference sequence). Trimming removed 5 bases from V and 3 bases from J; junction bases left unmatched: 9. The CDR3 sequence is CSAARLAGGRYEQYF. CDR3 DNA: TGCAGTGCTGCCCGTCTAGCGGGGGGACGCTACGAGCAGTACTTC.

This clonotype has ten or more counts. A single base separates this from a much larger clone, so it may be a read error. The chain links TRBV11-2 to TRBJ1-1; no firm D call. The germline V gene encodes CDR1 SGHAT and CDR2 FQNNGV. V lost 3 bases and J lost 1, with 6 bases in between. This CDR3 is built from 13 residues. The CDR3 sequence: CASSFAGNTEAFF. The DNA of the CDR3 is TGTGCCAGCAGCTTTGCGGGGAACACTGAAGCTTTCTTT.

This clonotype has ten or more counts. This rearrangement joins TRBV7-2 to TRBJ2-5, with a weak D call TRBD1 (6 bases). This CDR3 is 15 amino acids long. Trimming took 5 bases from V and 0 from J, leaving 13 bases between them. Looked up from germline, CDR1 is SGHTA and CDR2 is FQGNSA. CDR3 in amino acids: CASSHPRDNQETQYF. In DNA form, the CDR3 reads TGTGCCAGCAGCCACCCCCGGGACAACCAAGAGACCCAGTACTTC.

This clonotype has ten or more counts. The chain employs TRBV10-3 and TRBJ1-1, with TRBD1 identical over 8 bases. V lost 6 bases to trimming and J lost 0 bases; unmatched junction nucleotides: 9. This CDR3 region has 16 residues. Germline loops: CDR1 ENHRY, CDR2 SYGVKD. The CDR3 DNA reads TGTGCCATCAGGTTCAGGGGGCCGGGGATGAACACTGAAGCTTTCTTT. This sequence encodes CAIRFRGPGMNTEAFF.

The sample holds many counts of this clonotype. CDR3: CATSDLSGGETQYF. The CDR3 DNA reads TGTGCCACCAGTGATTTGAGCGGGGGAGAGACCCAGTACTTC. The chain has TRBV24-1 and TRBJ2-5; TRBD2 agrees at 8 bases. The CDR3 is 14 residues long. The germline V gene encodes CDR1 KGHDR and CDR2 SFDVKD. J gave up 4 bases and V 0 bases, and 0 bases lay outside the gene matches.

This clonotype has a count of ten or more. The gene calls are TRBV18 and TRBJ2-3; no clear D gene. This CDR3 region has 14 residues. The germline V gene encodes CDR1 KGHSH and CDR2 LQKENI. Trimming removed 1 base at V and 2 bases at J, with 7 bases between. This chain's CDR3 is CASSPLSLTDTQYF. The CDR3, as DNA: TGTGCCAGCTCACCACTCAGCCTCACAGATACGCAGTATTTT.

The table lists this clonotype with many counts. The rearrangement joins TRBV6-6 to TRBJ2-5, with TRBD2 matching over 11 bases. The V segment lost 5 bases and the J segment 5 bases; nucleotides outside the gene matches: 7. CDR1 is MNHNY, CDR2 SVGAGI, per germline (reference sequence). The CDR3 has 15 amino acids. The CDR3 DNA reads as TGTGCCAGCAGTCGACAGACTAGCGGGGTTGAGACCCAGTACTTC. Encoded protein: CASSRQTSGVETQYF.

In its sample, this clonotype was seen many times. V gene TRBV20-1 combines with J gene TRBJ1-2; D is possibly TRBD1 (6 bases). This CDR3 region has 17 residues. Trimming took off 1 base at V and 4 bases at J, with 22 bases between the two ends. Germline V CDR1 and CDR2: DFQATT, SNEGSKA (reference sequence). DNA for the CDR3: TGCAGTGCTAGAGTTCAGGGCGACAGGTTTAGCGCCTATGGCTACACCTTC. This sequence encodes CSARVQGDRFSAYGYTF.

Details on this clonotype: Germline and junction disagree at one end, which may indicate a read error. This rearrangement joins TRBV6-2 or TRBV6-3 to TRBJ1-5; TRBD1 is a possible D gene (5 bases). From germline, CDR1 is MNHEY and CDR2 SVGEGT. The CDR3 totals 12 residues. For the CDR3, the DNA is TGTGCCAGCAATCTATGGGGCCAGCCCCAGAATTTT. Translation gives CASNLWGQPQNF.

Ten or more counts support this clonotype. The chain couples TRBV3-1 to TRBJ2-5; the match to TRBD1 covers 7 bases. CDR1 LGHDT and CDR2 YNNKEL come from the germline V gene (reference sequence). Losses at the gene ends were 0 bases for V and 5 bases for J; bases not matched to a gene: 3. CDR3 size: 14 residues. The CDR3 region has the DNA TGTGCCAGCAGCCAAGAGGGACAGAAGGAGACCCAGTACTTC. Translating it yields CASSQEGQKETQYF.

This clonotype was detected ten times or more. V gene TRBV12-3 or TRBV12-4 combines with J gene TRBJ2-2, with D tentatively TRBD1 (6 bases). CDR3 size: 11 residues. The CDR3 region is CATQGTGELFF. CDR3 sequence (DNA): TGTGCTACCCAGGGGACCGGGGAGCTGTTTTTT.